This TCR beta chain was retrieved from a study of blood T cell repertoires in COVID-19 (dated by TCRdb to about 2020). Describing the broader study: Samples covering the acute and convalescent phases of COVID-19 were provided by collaborators in the United States, Italy and Spain. The material from the prospective study consisted of cDNA or gDNA derived from T cells, B-cell-depleted T cells, or PBMCs. The dataset comprised deeply sampled blood TCRbeta repertoires from subjects exposed to, actively infected with, or recovered from COVID-19. The repertoires were made available in a free public database intended to serve as a resource for research on the immune response to SARS-CoV-2. The samples were drawn from two sources: the first 160 participants of the ongoing ImmuneRACE study, and 1,000 to 1,500 subjects contributed by 6 global collaborators. A de-identified subject ID, COVID-19 status, age in years and sex were almost always included in the sample metadata. Where available, HLA class I and class II types were obtained from metadata supplied by the sample provider rather than from assay-based typing.

Samples from volunteer blood donors who had recovered from COVID-19 were contributed by a second Seattle source. Collaborating institutions collected whole blood in K2EDTA tubes following their own protocols. Collaborator samples were shipped for TCRbeta analysis as frozen whole blood, isolated PBMCs, or DNA extracted from either sample type. TCRbeta CDR3 regions were amplified from genomic DNA using the immunoSEQ Assay, a bias-controlled multiplex PCR. Processing in the source paper ran as follows. Nucleated cell counts per sample were estimated from amplification of reference gene primers within the assay. To quantify the absolute abundance of each unique TCRbeta CDR3 rearrangement, sequence reads were collapsed and filtered. For each sample, productive Simpson clonality was calculated as the square root of Simpson's diversity index across productive rearrangements. TCRdb's version of the immuneACCESS table is confined to in-frame rearrangements and falls short of the full clone set. An unresolved V gene accounts for under half of the shortfall where checked; the remainder is of unknown origin. That table is the source of V, J and clone size, and D and trimming were worked out from the DNA. This sample has over 75,000 clones in its table, and 80% of those were observed once. 7.5% to 9.5% of the sample belongs to the ten largest clones.

Study-wide findings and limitations: The quantity of clinical and demographic metadata differed by source and by participant and was supplied without curation.

From the cysteine up to the phenylalanine, the CDR3 has a length of 16 residues. Kept here is only the CDR3 DNA, which spans 48 bases and is read in frame from base 1. The CDR1 and CDR2 encoded by the germline V gene are LGHNA and YNFKEQ. V trim: 0 bases; J trim: 2 bases; unmatched bases: 3. In the case of this clone: This receptor's antigen is unknown. No much larger clone exists at a distance of one base, and base qualities are not known.

This sequence originates from a man aged 50-60 years who had recovered from COVID-19. The chain was built from TRBV4-2 and TRBJ2-7; 11 bases in the junction line up with TRBD2. Sequencing was carried out using peripheral blood. At the DNA level, the sequence is TGTGCCAGCAGCCAAGAAACTAGCGGGAGCCCCTACGAGCAGTACTTC. This translates into CASSQETSGSPYEQYF.